The source of this T cell receptor (beta chain) is a study of cytomegalovirus exposure and HLA in healthy donors. The PCR was carried out with 60 Vbeta primers and 13 Jbeta primers. The assay was immunoSEQ multiplex PCR, and TCRdb's table has in-frame clones only and misses some. The sample holds 76,000 or so clones; around 80% are singletons and the top ten take 2.5%. Germline V lookup: CDR1 SEHNR, CDR2 FQNEAQ (reference sequence). Trimming took 1 base from V and 5 from J; bases not matched to a gene: 7. This CDR3 is built from 16 residues. The receptor was isolated from a young man in good health and CMV-seronegative. The source material was PBMCs. The gene calls are TRBV7-9 and TRBJ1-5, with 8 nucleotides matching TRBD1. CDR3 region: CASSLGTGSPHQPQHF. The CDR3 bases are TGTGCCAGCAGCTTAGGGACAGGGAGTCCACATCAGCCCCAGCATTTT.